A selection of T cell receptor beta chains follows, all from one sample in a study of blood T cell repertoires in COVID-19. Assay: immunoSEQ multiplex PCR; the TCRdb copy retains only in-frame clones and omits some. Found here are about 120,000 clones, approximately 88% of them singletons; the top ten hold around 10%. The specimen was peripheral blood. The origin of the receptors is a man aged 50-59 years with acute or convalescent COVID-19. Each CDR3 is given with its conserved first and last residue. The D gene is left open where the match is weak. Only some rows state a clone size, as once, few, many or a class for expanded clones.

J | V | size | D | CDR3 | DNA
TRBJ2-7 | TRBV21-1 | . | . | CAKTGNVGYEQYF | TGTGCCAAAACAGGTAATGTCGGATACGAGCAGTACTTC
TRBJ2-2 | TRBV2 | few | . | CASRPSIGGELFF | TGTGCCAGCAGGCCTTCTATCGGCGGGGAGCTGTTTTTT
TRBJ2-1 | TRBV19 | . | TRBD2 | CASSIPSGRNEQFF | TGTGCCAGTAGTATTCCTAGCGGGCGAAATGAGCAGTTCTTC
TRBJ1-2 | TRBV7-2 | . | TRBD1 | CASSLIDRDADYGYTF | TGTGCCAGCAGCTTAATAGACAGGGATGCGGACTATGGCTACACCTTC
TRBJ2-2 | TRBV7-7 | . | TRBD2 | CASSLRLGGNTGELFF | TGTGCTAGCAGCTTACGCCTCGGGGGGAATACCGGGGAGCTGTTTTTT
TRBJ2-1 | TRBV5-1 | . | . | CASSLNWEVSYNEQFF | TGCGCCAGCAGCCTGAACTGGGAGGTCTCCTACAATGAGCAGTTCTTC
TRBJ1-2 | TRBV19 | . | . | CASSISDTSNYGYTF | TGTGCCAGTAGTATCTCAGACACCTCCAACTATGGCTACACCTTC
TRBJ1-4 | TRBV7-2 | few | TRBD1 | CASSLWTGNEKLFF | TGTGCCAGCAGCCTTTGGACAGGGAATGAAAAACTGTTTTTT
TRBJ1-6 | TRBV2 | once | TRBD1 | CASKRTGEGSPLHF | TGTGCCAGCAAAAGGACAGGGGAAGGATCACCCCTCCACTTT
TRBJ1-3 | TRBV19 | . | TRBD1 | CASSSPRTGHGYTIYF | TGTGCCAGTAGTAGTCCCAGGACAGGGCACGGATACACCATATATTTT
TRBJ2-3 | TRBV11-2 | . | . | CASSPGGLTYTDTQYF | TGTGCCAGCAGCCCCGGGGGACTTACTTACACAGATACGCAGTATTTT
TRBJ1-5 | TRBV7-2 | once | . | CASSGSTGSQPQHF | TGTGCCAGCAGCGGGAGCACGGGATCCCAGCCCCAGCATTTT
TRBJ2-3 | TRBV19 | . | TRBD2 | CASRAGEFADTQYF | TGTGCCAGTAGAGCGGGAGAATTTGCAGATACGCAGTATTTT
TRBJ1-6 | TRBV3-1/TRBV3-2 | . | . | CASSQEAGLGSPLHF | TGTGCCAGCAGCCAAGAAGCGGGCTTGGGTTCACCCCTCCACTTT
TRBJ1-1 | TRBV7-3 | . | . | CASSLLGPTEAFF | TGTGCCAGCAGCTTACTAGGCCCCACTGAAGCTTTCTTT
TRBJ1-1 | TRBV19 | . | TRBD1 | CASRPLTGLTTEAFF | TGTGCCAGTAGACCCCTGACAGGGCTTACCACTGAAGCTTTCTTT